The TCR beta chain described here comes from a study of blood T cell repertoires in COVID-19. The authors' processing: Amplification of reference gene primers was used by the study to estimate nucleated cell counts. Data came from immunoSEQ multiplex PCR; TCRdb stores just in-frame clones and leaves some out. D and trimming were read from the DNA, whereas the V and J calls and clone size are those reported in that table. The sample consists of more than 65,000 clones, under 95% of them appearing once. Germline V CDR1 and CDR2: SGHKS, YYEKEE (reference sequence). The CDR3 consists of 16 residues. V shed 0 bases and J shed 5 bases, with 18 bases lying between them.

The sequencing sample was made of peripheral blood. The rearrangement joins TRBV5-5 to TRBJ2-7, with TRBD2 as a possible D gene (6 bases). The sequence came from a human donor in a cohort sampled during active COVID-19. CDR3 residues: CASSLAGGRRADEQYF. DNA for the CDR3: TGTGCCAGCAGCTTGGCCGGGGGAAGACGGGCCGACGAGCAGTACTTC.